The 15 T cell receptor beta chains given below trace back to one sample, sequenced in a study of blood T cell repertoires in COVID-19. Here immunoSEQ multiplex PCR was the method, and the copy in TCRdb shows in-frame clones only, minus some. The data show roughly 430,000 clones, with 88% seen just once and roughly 2% held by the top ten. Sequencing used PBMCs or T cells enriched from blood (not recorded which). The origin of the receptors is a woman aged 40 to 50 with acute COVID-19.

This chain connects TRBV12-5 to TRBJ1-2; 8 nucleotides agree with TRBD1. Germline V gene sequence: CDR1 LGHNT, CDR2 FRNRAP. This CDR3 has 13 residues. V dropped 6 bases and J dropped 2; count of bases not matched to a gene: 2. The CDR3 bases are TGTGCTAGTGGCCGGGACAGGAACTATGGCTACACCTTC. Its translation is CASGRDRNYGYTF. Filled out from reference TRBV12-5 and TRBJ1-2, the complete variable domain reads DARVTQTPRHKVTEMGQEVTMRCQPILGHNTVFWYRQTMMQGLELLAYFRNRAPLDDSGMPKDRFSAEMPDATLATLKIQPSEPRDSAVYFCASGRDRNYGYTFGSGTRLTVV.

This chain connects TRBV4-1 to TRBJ2-7; a weak D match, TRBD2 (7 bases). The germline V gene has CDR1 MGHRA and CDR2 YSYEKL. The CDR3 length is 15 residues. V was pared by 1 base and J by 2 bases, with 12 bases between. The CDR3 spells CASSQVTGGAYEQYF. CDR3 in DNA: TGCGCCAGCAGCCAAGTCACGGGGGGCGCCTACGAGCAGTACTTC.

The chain links TRBV7-8 to TRBJ2-7; tentative D call: TRBD2 (6 bases). V was trimmed by 5 bases and J by 6 bases, leaving 11 bases between them. The CDR3 totals 12 residues. Germline CDR1 is SGHVS and CDR2 is FQNEAQ. CDR3 loop: CASSVGGTEQYF. In DNA, the CDR3 is TGTGCCAGCAGCGTCGGGGGTACCGAGCAGTACTTC.

The chain has TRBV29-1 and TRBJ2-5; TRBD2 is a possible D gene (6 bases). Trimming left V 2 bases short and J 4 bases short, with 11 bases between. Per germline, CDR1 SQVTM and CDR2 ANQGSEA. The CDR3 loop spans 13 amino acids. CDR3 sequence reads: CSVERQGGETQYF. The CDR3 DNA is TGCAGCGTTGAAAGGCAGGGAGGAGAGACCCAGTACTTC.

The V gene is TRBV4-1, the J gene TRBJ2-7; the D gene is possibly TRBD1 (5 bases). V gave up 7 bases and J gave up 6 bases, with 22 bases separating them. The CDR3 is 15 residues long. The germline V gene has CDR1 MGHRA and CDR2 YSYEKL. CDR3 region: CASKEGALVRSEQYF. For the CDR3, the DNA is TGCGCCAGCAAAGAAGGGGCGCTGGTTAGGAGCGAGCAGTACTTC.

The chain employs TRBV25-1 and TRBJ2-1, with TRBD1 identical over 8 bases. The CDR3 contains 15 residues. Germline assignment: CDR1 MGHDK and CDR2 SYGVNS. J lost 14 bases, V lost 1 base, and 13 bases had no gene match. CDR3 DNA sequence: TGTGCCAGCAGTGAATTAGGGACAGGCGGTGTGTGGGAGTTCTTC. As protein: CASSELGTGGVWEFF.

This clone was counted once. The chain's CDR3 is CASSIGLRDYYGYTF. In nucleotides, the CDR3 is TGTGCCAGTAGTATAGGACTACGGGATTACTATGGCTACACCTTC. The chain joins TRBV19 to TRBJ1-2; D is undetermined. The CDR3 covers 15 residues. Looked up from germline, CDR1 is LNHDA and CDR2 is SQIVND (reference sequence). Trimming removed 1 base at V and 3 bases at J, with 12 bases between. The full variable domain, its missing parts supplied by reference TRBV19 and TRBJ1-2, is DGGITQSPKYLFRKEGQNVTLSCEQNLNHDAMYWYRQDPGQGLRLIYYSQIVNDFQKGDIAEGYSVSREKKESFPLTVTSAQKNPTAFYLCASSIGLRDYYGYTFGSGTRLTVV.

The chain recombines TRBV6-5 with TRBJ2-7; 9 bases agree with TRBD1. V gave up 7 bases and J gave up 0 bases; unmatched junction bases: 7. The CDR3 contains 15 residues. Germline V gene data show CDR1 as MNHEY and CDR2 as SVGAGI. As DNA, the CDR3 is TGTGCCAGCAATCGACCGGGACAGGGCTCCTACGAGCAGTACTTC. It encodes CASNRPGQGSYEQYF.

The chain carries TRBV9 and TRBJ2-3; 9 bases align to TRBD2. The CDR3 has 16 residues. J lost 2 bases, V lost 4 bases, and 8 bases had no gene match. The germline V gene encodes CDR1 SGDLS and CDR2 YYNGEE. As DNA, the CDR3 is TGTGCCAGCAGCCCACGCGGGGGGGCAGTCACAGATACGCAGTATTTT. Protein: CASSPRGGAVTDTQYF.

This clone was recorded once. The gene calls are TRBV29-1 and TRBJ2-2; 7 bases are shared with TRBD1. The CDR3 is made up of 14 amino acids. Germline values: CDR1 SQVTM, CDR2 ANQGSEA. The V gene end was trimmed by 4 bases and the J gene end by 3 bases; junction bases not matched to a gene: 5. The CDR3 loop is CSVASQGDTGELFF. As DNA, the CDR3 is TGCAGCGTTGCCTCCCAGGGGGACACCGGGGAGCTGTTTTTT.

The DNA for the CDR3 is TGTGCCAGCAGCTTCCGGACAGGGTCATTAAATCAGCCCCAGCATTTT. Translating gives CASSFRTGSLNQPQHF. V and J are TRBV5-6 and TRBJ1-5; 8 bases align to TRBD1. The CDR3 is 16 amino acids. The germline V gene encodes CDR1 SGHDT and CDR2 YYEEEE. V shed 2 bases and J 4 bases; nucleotides not matched to a gene: 8.

The CDR3 DNA is TGTGCCAGCCCCTACCCCCTCCGCGGGGGGGAGGCCGGCACAGATACGCAGTATTTT. This translates into CASPYPLRGGEAGTDTQYF. The chain joins TRBV7-9 to TRBJ2-3, with TRBD2 matching over 9 bases. V dropped 8 bases and J dropped 1; count of bases not matched to a gene: 19. The CDR3 covers 19 residues. CDR1 and CDR2 from the germline V gene are SEHNR and FQNEAQ (reference sequence).

This rearrangement joins TRBV5-6 to TRBJ2-5; 11 bases line up with TRBD2. The CDR3 loop spans 16 amino acids. The J segment lost 5 bases and the V segment lost 2 bases, leaving 8 bases of the junction unmatched. Germline V CDR1 and CDR2: SGHDT, YYEEEE. As DNA, the CDR3 is TGTGCCAGCAGCTTAATGGCTAGCGGGGGGTACGAGACCCAGTACTTC. Translated: CASSLMASGGYETQYF.

This clone was found once. This sequence joins TRBV7-9 and TRBJ2-1, with 12 bases identical to TRBD2. The CDR3 has 18 amino acids. From germline, CDR1 is SEHNR and CDR2 FQNEAQ (reference sequence). Trimming removed 5 bases from V and 2 bases from J; junction bases left unmatched: 10. The CDR3 loop is CASSLPHRLAGAYNEQFF. In DNA, the CDR3 is TGTGCCAGCAGCCTCCCACACCGACTAGCGGGAGCCTACAATGAGCAGTTCTTC.

This chain joins TRBV6-6 and TRBJ2-4, with no clear D. V was shortened by 2 bases and J by 6 bases, with 11 bases between the two germline ends. Looked up from germline, CDR1 is MNHNY and CDR2 is SVGAGI (reference sequence). CDR3 size: 14 residues. The CDR3 protein is CASSYRDTGNIQYF. The CDR3 nucleotides read TGTGCCAGCAGTTACCGCGACACTGGAAACATTCAGTACTTC.